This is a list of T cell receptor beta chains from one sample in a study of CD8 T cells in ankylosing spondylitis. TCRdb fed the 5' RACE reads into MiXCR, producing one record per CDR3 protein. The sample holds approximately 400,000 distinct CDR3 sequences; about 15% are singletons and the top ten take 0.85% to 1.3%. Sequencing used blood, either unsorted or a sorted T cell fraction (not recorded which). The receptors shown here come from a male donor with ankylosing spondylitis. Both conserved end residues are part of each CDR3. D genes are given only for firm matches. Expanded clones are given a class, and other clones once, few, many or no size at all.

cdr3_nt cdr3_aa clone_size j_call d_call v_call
TGCAGTGCCGAGCCCCGGGACAACTATGGCTACACCTTC CSAEPRDNYGYTF few TRBJ1-2 - TRBV20-1
TGCGCCAGCAGGTTGCCGGGACAGGGAGGCGGCTACACCTTC CASRLPGQGGGYTF - TRBJ1-2 TRBD1 TRBV5-1
TGTGCTAGCAGCCGGGTGGGGGCAAACACCGGGGAGCTGTTTTTT CASSRVGANTGELFF few TRBJ2-2 - TRBV7-7
TGTGCCAGCAGTACGACTGCTCCGGACATTTATGGCTACACCTTC CASSTTAPDIYGYTF - TRBJ1-2 - TRBV28
TGTGCCAGCAGCTTGGGCGGGATTAGCGCAGATACGCAGTATTTT CASSLGGISADTQYF - TRBJ2-3 - TRBV5-5
TGCGCCAGCAGCCCCTCCGGGACTAGCGGGTTAGGTGAGCAGTTCTTC CASSPSGTSGLGEQFF many TRBJ2-1 TRBD2 TRBV5-1
TGTGCCAGCAGTTACTCGTGGTCAGCTGAAGCTTTCTTT CASSYSWSAEAFF - TRBJ1-1 - TRBV6-2/TRBV6-3
TGTGCCAGCAGTTACGCCGGGGGACACTTCGCGCAGTTCTTC CASSYAGGHFAQFF many TRBJ2-1 - TRBV12-3/TRBV12-4
TGTGCCATCAGTGACCTAACTAGCGGGAGCTCCTACGAGCAGTACTTC CAISDLTSGSSYEQYF few TRBJ2-7 TRBD2 TRBV10-3
TGTGCCAGCAGAAACAGCGAGACCCAGTACTTC CASRNSETQYF many TRBJ2-5 - TRBV12-3/TRBV12-4
TGTGCCATCAGTGAGTCAGCGGGAGATGATGAGACCCAGTACTTC CAISESAGDDETQYF - TRBJ2-5 TRBD2 TRBV10-3
TGTGCCACCAGCAGAGAACTAGCGAACACAGATACGCAGTATTTT CATSRELANTDTQYF few TRBJ2-3 TRBD2 TRBV15
TGTGCCAGCAGTTACGGGGGACGGACCAACAATGAGCAGTTCTTC CASSYGGRTNNEQFF - TRBJ2-1 - TRBV6-5
TGTGCCAGCCGCCCCGCCGGGACAGGGAATTGGGATACGCAGTATTTT CASRPAGTGNWDTQYF - TRBJ2-3 TRBD1 TRBV28
TGTGCCAGCAGCCCCCGACAGGGCAGCGGGACCTACGAGCAGTACTTC CASSPRQGSGTYEQYF few TRBJ2-7 - TRBV11-3
TGTGCCAGCAGCCAGAACAGCCAAGAGACCCAGTACTTC CASSQNSQETQYF - TRBJ2-5 - TRBV14
TGTGCCACCAGTGATCCCCGGACAGGGGGCTACGAGCAGTACTTC CATSDPRTGGYEQYF - TRBJ2-7 TRBD1 TRBV24-1
TGTGCCAGCAGCCAAGTGGGGATAGCGGGGAGCGAGCAGTACTTC CASSQVGIAGSEQYF few TRBJ2-7 TRBD2 TRBV3-1
TGTGCCAGCAGCATGTTGGCAGGGGAGGACGACTACACCTTC CASSMLAGEDDYTF - TRBJ1-2 - TRBV3-1
TGCGCCAGCCCCCCTAGCGTCCTTCGCGAGTACTTC CASPPSVLREYF few TRBJ2-7 - TRBV5-1
TGCAGTGCCCCGCGGGGGGTTTACAATGAGCAGTTCTTC CSAPRGVYNEQFF few TRBJ2-1 TRBD2 TRBV20-1
TGTGCCAGCAGTTACAGACAGGGTGCGGCACAGGGCACTGAAGCTTTCTTT CASSYRQGAAQGTEAFF - TRBJ1-1 TRBD1 TRBV6-2/TRBV6-3
TGCAGTGTTAGGGACCGAATCTCCTACAATGAGCAGTTCTTC CSVRDRISYNEQFF - TRBJ2-1 - TRBV20-1
TGCGCCAGCAGCAACCGACAGGGGGAAGCTTTCTTT CASSNRQGEAFF many TRBJ1-1 TRBD1 TRBV5-1
TGTGCCAGCAGCTCTCAGGGAGCAACTAATGAAAAACTGTTTTTT CASSSQGATNEKLFF many TRBJ1-4 - TRBV11-2
TGCGCCAGCAGCTTGCAACTCCCGGGACAGGGGAACACTGAAGCTTTCTTT CASSLQLPGQGNTEAFF - TRBJ1-1 TRBD1 TRBV5-1
TGTGCCAGCAGCCAAGATCGAAGGGGCCACGCGGTCCGGGTTTCTGAAGCTTTCTTT CASSQDRRGHAVRVSEAFF - TRBJ1-1 - TRBV3-1
TGTGCCAGCAGCAAAGGACAGGGACGTGAGACCCAGTACTTC CASSKGQGRETQYF few TRBJ2-5 TRBD1 TRBV27
TGCGCCAGCAGCGACCAGGGGCATCGCACAGATACGCAGTATTTT CASSDQGHRTDTQYF - TRBJ2-3 - TRBV5-1
TGTGCCAGCGTGGGGGACAACGCCTATGGCTACACCTTC CASVGDNAYGYTF - TRBJ1-2 - TRBV2
TGTGCCAGCAGCTTAGAGGGGCAGGGGCACTCCTACGAGCAGTACTTC CASSLEGQGHSYEQYF - TRBJ2-7 - TRBV7-8
TGTGCCAGCAGCTTTACTATGAACACCGGGGAGCTGTTTTTT CASSFTMNTGELFF few TRBJ2-2 - TRBV3-1
TGCAGTGCTACCCAACTTCGAGGTAGCAATCAGCCCCAGCATTTT CSATQLRGSNQPQHF - TRBJ1-5 - TRBV20-1
TGCAGTGCTAGAGATGAAAAACTGTTTTTT CSARDEKLFF - TRBJ1-4 - TRBV20-1
TGTGCCAGCAGTTCAGGGGGTGATAGCTCTGGGGCCAACGTCCTGACTTTC CASSSGGDSSGANVLTF - TRBJ2-6 TRBD1 TRBV12-3/TRBV12-4
TGTGCCAGCAGCCCCCGCTGGCTAGCGGGGCCCACCGGGGAGCTGTTTTTT CASSPRWLAGPTGELFF - TRBJ2-2 TRBD2 TRBV6-1
TGCAGTGCTAGCCCCCTCCAGCAAAGCTCCTACAATGAGCAGTTCTTC CSASPLQQSSYNEQFF few TRBJ2-1 - TRBV20-1
TGTGCCAGCAGCCTACGACAGGGCGCTGAAGCTTTCTTT CASSLRQGAEAFF - TRBJ1-1 TRBD1 TRBV12-3/TRBV12-4
TGTGCCAGCAGTTTAGCCGGCGATAGCAATCAGCCCCAGCATTTT CASSLAGDSNQPQHF many TRBJ1-5 - TRBV5-1
TGTGCCAGCAGTTACCGACAGGGACGGGAGCAGTTCTTC CASSYRQGREQFF many TRBJ2-1 TRBD1 TRBV6-2/TRBV6-3
TGCGCCAGCAGCACGGGGACTAGCGGGAGCACAGATACGCAGTATTTT CASSTGTSGSTDTQYF few TRBJ2-3 TRBD2 TRBV5-1
TGTGCCAGCAGCTTATATAGGACAGGGATGACTGAAGCTTTCTTT CASSLYRTGMTEAFF many TRBJ1-1 TRBD1 TRBV5-6
TGCGCCAGCAGCTCTGGGACGGAAAGGTCCTACGAGCAGTACTTC CASSSGTERSYEQYF - TRBJ2-7 - TRBV5-1
TGTGCCAGCAGCCACAGGGTTGATACGCAGTATTTT CASSHRVDTQYF - TRBJ2-3 - TRBV7-2
TGTGCCAGCAGTGACGATCAGGGGCCCACGATGGCCCAGCATTTT CASSDDQGPTMAQHF - TRBJ1-5 - TRBV6-1
TGTGCCAGCAGCTTAGATTGGGGGTTCCGGGACCTTCACAATGAGCAGTTCTTC CASSLDWGFRDLHNEQFF many TRBJ2-1 - TRBV11-2
TGTGCCAGCAGCCACGGGGACAGAGCAACTAATGAAAAACTGTTTTTT CASSHGDRATNEKLFF many TRBJ1-4 TRBD1 TRBV7-9
TGTGCCAGCAGCTTAAGTACAGGGGGCTATGGCTACACCTTC CASSLSTGGYGYTF few TRBJ1-2 TRBD1 TRBV13
TGTGCCAGCAGTTTCGGCTATCGAGACACCGGGGAGCTGTTTTTT CASSFGYRDTGELFF - TRBJ2-2 - TRBV28
TGCAGTGCTAGAGACCCGACTAGCGGAACCTACAATGAGCAGTTCTTC CSARDPTSGTYNEQFF many TRBJ2-1 TRBD2 TRBV20-1
TGTGCCAGCAGTTACTCCGAGGAGGAGATAATGCGGACTGAAGCTTTCTTT CASSYSEEEIMRTEAFF few TRBJ1-1 - TRBV6-2/TRBV6-3
TGTGCCAGCAGCCAAGGGGTACAGACAAATCAGCCCCAGCATTTT CASSQGVQTNQPQHF few TRBJ1-5 - TRBV3-1
TGTGCCAGCAGCTCCCGGCGTGGTTATGGCTACACCTTC CASSSRRGYGYTF few TRBJ1-2 - TRBV12-3/TRBV12-4
TGTGCCAGCAGCGTAGAAGGGCAGGGGGCTAACAATGAGCAGTTCTTC CASSVEGQGANNEQFF - TRBJ2-1 TRBD1 TRBV9
TGCAGTGCCGGGGGACCCGGACGGTCATACGAGCAGTACTTC CSAGGPGRSYEQYF - TRBJ2-7 - TRBV20-1
TGTGCCAGCAGCCCGGACAGGCAGAACTATGGCTACACCTTC CASSPDRQNYGYTF - TRBJ1-2 TRBD1 TRBV7-2
TGCAGTGCTAGCGGGCTAGCGGGTGGCAAGCAGTACTTC CSASGLAGGKQYF - TRBJ2-7 TRBD2 TRBV20-1
TGTGCCAGCAGCTTAAATGTCCCAGATACGCAGTATTTT CASSLNVPDTQYF - TRBJ2-3 - TRBV7-3